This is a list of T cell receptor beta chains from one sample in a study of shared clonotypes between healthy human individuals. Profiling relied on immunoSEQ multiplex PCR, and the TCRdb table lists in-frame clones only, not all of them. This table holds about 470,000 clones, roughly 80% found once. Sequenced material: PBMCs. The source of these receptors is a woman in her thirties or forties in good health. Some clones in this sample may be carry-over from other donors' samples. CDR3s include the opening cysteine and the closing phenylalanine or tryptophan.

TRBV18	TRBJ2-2	CASSRQGGGELFF
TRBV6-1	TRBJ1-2	CASSERAGTEGYGYTF
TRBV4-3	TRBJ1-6	CASSRKQDPRYNSPLHF
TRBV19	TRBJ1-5	CAISPGGDLGVYSNQPQHF
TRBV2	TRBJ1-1	CASDGPGRQGLLSRTEAFF
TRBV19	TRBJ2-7	CASSIGGRAYEQYF
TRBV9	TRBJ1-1	CASSVGAHGNTEAFF
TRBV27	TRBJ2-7	CASGTGLKGSYEQYF
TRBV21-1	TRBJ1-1	CASSTPVQGPTEAFF
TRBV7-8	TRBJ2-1	CASSWRAGPYNEQFF
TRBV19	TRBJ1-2	CASSTAYGGYTF
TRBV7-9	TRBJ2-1	CASSLGLASYNEQFF
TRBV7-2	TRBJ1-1	CASSPDGRNTEAFF
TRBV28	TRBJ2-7	CASILTGGFEQYF
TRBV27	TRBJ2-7	CASSPRTSRGHEQYF
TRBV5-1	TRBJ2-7	CASSLGPGDIYEQYF
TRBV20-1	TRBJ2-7	CSATIPPEQYF
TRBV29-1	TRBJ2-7	CSARDGTYEQYF